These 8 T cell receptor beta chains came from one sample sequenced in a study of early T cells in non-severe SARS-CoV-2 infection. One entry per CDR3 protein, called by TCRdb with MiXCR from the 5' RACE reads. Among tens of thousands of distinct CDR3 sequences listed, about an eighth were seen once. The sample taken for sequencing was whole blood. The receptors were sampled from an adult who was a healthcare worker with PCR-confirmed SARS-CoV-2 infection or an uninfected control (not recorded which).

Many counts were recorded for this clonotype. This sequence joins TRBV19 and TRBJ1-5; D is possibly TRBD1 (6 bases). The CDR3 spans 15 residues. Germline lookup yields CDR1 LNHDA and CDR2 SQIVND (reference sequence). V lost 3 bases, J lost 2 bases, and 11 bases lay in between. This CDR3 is CASSMGASGNQPQHF. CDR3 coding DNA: TGTGCCAGTAGTATGGGGGCCTCCGGCAATCAGCCCCAGCATTTT.

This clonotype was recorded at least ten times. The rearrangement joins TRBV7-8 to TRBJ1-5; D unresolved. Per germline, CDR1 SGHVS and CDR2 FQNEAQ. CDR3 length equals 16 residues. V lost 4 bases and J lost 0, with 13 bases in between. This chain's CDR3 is CASSSAARNSNQPQHF. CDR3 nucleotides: TGTGCCAGCAGCTCAGCCGCCAGGAATAGCAATCAGCCCCAGCATTTT.

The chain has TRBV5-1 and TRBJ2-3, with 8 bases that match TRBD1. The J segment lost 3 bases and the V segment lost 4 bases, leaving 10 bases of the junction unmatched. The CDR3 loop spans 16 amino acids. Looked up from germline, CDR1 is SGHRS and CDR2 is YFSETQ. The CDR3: CASSLQGQGRTDTQYF. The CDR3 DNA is TGCGCCAGCAGCCTACAAGGACAGGGAAGGACAGATACGCAGTATTTT.

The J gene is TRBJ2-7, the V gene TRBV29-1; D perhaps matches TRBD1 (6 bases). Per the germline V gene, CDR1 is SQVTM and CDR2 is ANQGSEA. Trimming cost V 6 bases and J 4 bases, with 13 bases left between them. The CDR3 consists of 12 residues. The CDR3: CSVGARRYEQYF. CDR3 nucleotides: TGCAGCGTGGGGGCCCGCAGGTACGAGCAGTACTTC.

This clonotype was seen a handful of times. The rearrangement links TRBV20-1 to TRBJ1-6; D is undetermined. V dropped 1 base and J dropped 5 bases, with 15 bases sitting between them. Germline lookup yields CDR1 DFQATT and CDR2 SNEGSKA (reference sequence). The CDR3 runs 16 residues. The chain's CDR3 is CSARGRAQANNSPLHF. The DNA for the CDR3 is TGCAGTGCTAGAGGGCGGGCGCAGGCTAATAATTCACCCCTCCACTTT.

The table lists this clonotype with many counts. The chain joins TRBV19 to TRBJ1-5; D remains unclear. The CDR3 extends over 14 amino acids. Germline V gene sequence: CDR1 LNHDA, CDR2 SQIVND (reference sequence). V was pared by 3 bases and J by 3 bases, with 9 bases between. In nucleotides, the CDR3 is TGTGCCAGTAGTATCTGGGAGACCAATCAGCCCCAGCATTTT. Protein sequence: CASSIWETNQPQHF.

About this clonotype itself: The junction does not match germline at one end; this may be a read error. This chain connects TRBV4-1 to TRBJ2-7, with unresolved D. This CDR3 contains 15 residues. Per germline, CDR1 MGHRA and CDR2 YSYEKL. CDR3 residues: CASSHLGQGVYVQYF. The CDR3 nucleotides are TGCGCCAGCAGCCATCTTGGGCAAGGAGTTTACGTGCAGTACTTC.

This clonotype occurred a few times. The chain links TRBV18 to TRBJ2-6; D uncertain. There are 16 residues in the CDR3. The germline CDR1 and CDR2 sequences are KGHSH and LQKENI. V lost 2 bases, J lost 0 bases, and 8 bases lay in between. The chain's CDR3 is CASSPNRPSGANVLTF. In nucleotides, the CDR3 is TGTGCCAGCTCACCAAACAGACCCTCTGGGGCCAACGTCCTGACTTTC.